These 2 T cell receptor beta chains came from one sample sequenced in a study of human T cells and chemical hapten exposure. As for time point: patch test 1, 2 weeks after DPC sensitization. As for treatment: therapeutic diphenylcyclopropenone sensitization with weekly scalp DPC. TCRdb ran MiXCR on the RACE reads and lists one entry per CDR3 protein. The profile shows some 82,000 distinct CDR3 sequences, about 11% of them singletons. This material consisted of whole blood, taken in connection with sensitization to the hapten diphenylcyclopropenone (DPC). The receptor set was obtained from a woman aged 50 to 65 with alopecia areata. Some clones in this sample may be carry-over from other donors' samples.

This clonotype was found many times. The genes are TRBV7-3 and TRBJ2-1; 9 nucleotides line up with TRBD2. Germline trimming cut 6 bases from V and 7 bases from J; bases unmatched to any gene: 10. The CDR3 totals 15 residues. The V gene's germline CDR1 is SGHTA and CDR2 FQGTGA. The CDR3 sequence is CASSQNGLAKNEQFF. In DNA, the CDR3 is TGTGCCAGCAGTCAAAACGGACTAGCGAAAAATGAGCAGTTCTTC.

This clonotype was picked up many times. The chain recombines TRBV2 with TRBJ1-3; 11 nucleotides agree with TRBD1. Germline CDR1 and CDR2: SNHLY and FYNNEI. Trimming took 3 bases from V and 2 from J; bases not matched to a gene: 9. CDR3 length: 18 amino acids. CDR3 DNA: TGTGCCAGCAGTGACAGGACAGGGGGCTCTTCGGCTGGAAACACCATATATTTT. Protein sequence: CASSDRTGGSSAGNTIYF. The entire variable domain, with the rest obtained from reference TRBV2 and TRBJ1-3, is as follows: EPEVTQTPSHQVTQMGQEVILRCVPISNHLYFYWYRQILGQKVEFLVSFYNNEISEKSEIFDDQFSVERPDGSNFTLKIRSTKLEDSAMYFCASSDRTGGSSAGNTIYFGEGSWLTVV.